Each of the 32 T cell receptor beta chains below was sequenced from the same sample in a study of T cell repertoires in cytomegalovirus infection. A single record per CDR3 protein comes from TCRdb applying MiXCR to the reads. Of 630,000 or so distinct CDR3 sequences in the sample, approximately 24% were seen once. Sequencing was carried out using CD8+ T cells from PBMCs. These receptors were collected from a human donor in good health (CMV status not recorded). Some clones in this sample may be carry-over from other donors' samples.

The chain is built from TRBV29-1 and TRBJ2-4; D is unclear. The length of the CDR3 is 13 residues. Germline V gene lookup returns CDR1 SQVTM and CDR2 ANQGSEA. Deletions cut 1 base from V and 2 bases from J, with 6 bases between. CDR3 DNA: TGCAGCGTTGAAGGGGGAACCAAAAACATTCAGTACTTC. Amino acid sequence: CSVEGGTKNIQYF.

This clonotype has just a few counts. The chain recombines TRBV2 with TRBJ2-7, with D maybe TRBD1 (6 bases). V was cut by 2 bases and J by 3 bases, with 8 bases left in between. Germline CDR1 and CDR2: SNHLY and FYNNEI. CDR3 size: 13 residues. The CDR3 region has the DNA TGTGCCAGCAGTGAACAGGGGAACTACGAGCAGTACGTC. This translates into CASSEQGNYEQYV.

This chain uses TRBV7-8 with TRBJ2-5; 10 nucleotides line up with TRBD1. This CDR3 is built from 15 residues. Losses at the gene ends were 6 bases for V and 3 bases for J; bases not matched to a gene: 7. The germline V gene has CDR1 SGHVS and CDR2 FQNEAQ. The CDR3 loop is CASRTGGELEETQYF. The CDR3 DNA is TGTGCCAGCAGGACAGGGGGCGAATTGGAAGAGACCCAGTACTTC.

The rearrangement joins TRBV29-1 to TRBJ1-1, with D perhaps TRBD1 (5 bases). The CDR3 is 13 amino acids. V was pared by 7 bases and J by 4 bases, with 16 bases between. Looked up from germline, CDR1 is SQVTM and CDR2 is ANQGSEA. The CDR3 DNA reads TGCAGCGCGGGGCCCTATCAGGGCACTGAAGCTTTCTTT. It codes for CSAGPYQGTEAFF.

The chain uses TRBV28 and TRBJ1-1; D is perhaps TRBD1 (6 bases). Germline V gene lookup returns CDR1 MDHEN and CDR2 SYDVKM. V was shortened by 2 bases and J by 4 bases, with 20 bases between the two germline ends. The CDR3 is 17 residues long. The DNA for the CDR3 is TGTGCCAGCAGTTTACACAGGGAAGCGCGAGGCGGCACTGAAGCTTTCTTT. It specifies CASSLHREARGGTEAFF.

At least ten counts were recorded for this clonotype. V gene TRBV19 combines with J gene TRBJ2-1; D remains unclear. CDR1 and CDR2 from the germline V gene are LNHDA and SQIVND (reference sequence). The CDR3 totals 13 residues. The V gene lost 0 bases and the J gene lost 4 bases, with 4 bases spanning the gap. The CDR3, as DNA: TGTGCCAGTAGTATAGACAGTTACAATGAGCAGTTCTTC. This gives the protein CASSIDSYNEQFF.

The chain combines TRBV7-9 with TRBJ2-1; TRBD1 is a possible D gene (6 bases). Germline loops: CDR1 SEHNR, CDR2 FQNEAQ (reference sequence). This CDR3 contains 14 residues. Deletions cut 5 bases from V and 6 bases from J, with 14 bases between. This CDR3 is CASSDRTFGNEQFF. The CDR3 DNA reads TGTGCCAGCAGCGACAGGACTTTCGGCAATGAGCAGTTCTTC.

With regard to this clonotype: Just one base apart from a much larger clone, this may be a read error. DNA of the CDR3: TGTGCCAGCAGCTTAGCTTCTGGGACGAACACTGAAGCTTTCTTT. It translates to CASSLASGTNTEAFF. This chain joins TRBV11-2 and TRBJ1-1; D might be TRBD1 (5 bases). The CDR3 totals 15 residues. Deletions cut 1 base from V and 1 base from J, with 10 bases between. Per the germline V gene, CDR1 is SGHAT and CDR2 is FQNNGV.

Many counts were recorded for this clonotype. The genes are TRBV4-1 and TRBJ2-1, with TRBD1 matching over 8 bases. The CDR3 sequence is 12 residues long. Per the germline V gene, CDR1 is MGHRA and CDR2 is YSYEKL. J lost 8 bases, V lost 4 bases, and 1 base had no gene match. CDR3 in amino acids: CASSPGGHEQFF. The CDR3 nucleotides are TGCGCCAGCAGCCCAGGGGGCCATGAGCAGTTCTTC.

The rearrangement joins TRBV20-1 to TRBJ1-1; a possible D gene is TRBD1 (6 bases). The V gene's germline CDR1 is DFQATT and CDR2 SNEGSKA (reference sequence). CDR3 length: 14 residues. V was cut by 3 bases and J by 3 bases, with 14 bases left in between. CDR3 nucleotide sequence: TGCAGTGCTAGTATTTGGGGGGCCCACACTGAAGCTTTCTTT. Amino acid sequence: CSASIWGAHTEAFF.

This clonotype was counted many times. The chain is built from TRBV10-3 and TRBJ2-7; D is unresolved. This CDR3 contains 13 residues. V dropped 0 bases and J dropped 3 bases, with 6 bases sitting between them. Germline loops: CDR1 ENHRY, CDR2 SYGVKD. The CDR3, as DNA: TGTGCCATCAGTGAGTCTGGAGTCTACGAGCAGTACGTC. Amino acids: CAISESGVYEQYV.

The rearrangement uses TRBV19 and TRBJ1-5, with D perhaps matching TRBD1 (5 bases). The V end lost 7 bases, the J end lost 3 bases, and 13 bases lay between the germline ends. This CDR3 has 14 residues. Germline CDR1 reads LNHDA; CDR2 reads SQIVND (reference sequence). The CDR3 DNA reads TGTGCCAGTATCCCGGGGGGATACAATCAGCCCCAGCATTTT. Translating gives CASIPGGYNQPQHF.

This clonotype was seen a handful of times. V gene TRBV6-2 or TRBV6-3 combines with J gene TRBJ2-1; 7 bases line up with TRBD1. CDR1 and CDR2 (germline): MNHEY, SVGEGT. V trimming: 0 bases; J trimming: 4 bases; junction bases outside the gene matches: 6. CDR3 length equals 16 residues. The CDR3 bases are TGTGCCAGCAGTTACTCGACACAGGGGAGATACAATGAGCAGTTCTTC. Protein product: CASSYSTQGRYNEQFF.

This clonotype was seen only a few times. The rearrangement uses TRBV3-1 and TRBJ1-1; D might be TRBD1 (5 bases). CDR3 length: 17 amino acids. Trimming removed 5 bases at V and 5 bases at J, with 24 bases between. CDR1 and CDR2 from the germline V gene are LGHDT and YNNKEL (reference sequence). CDR3 sequence (DNA): TGTGCCAGCAGCACCAAGAGATTCCAGGGTTCGGGGACTGAAGCTTTCTTT. Translation gives CASSTKRFQGSGTEAFF.

With regard to this clonotype: Mismatch with germline at one junction end may stem from a read error. This sequence joins TRBV7-6 and TRBJ1-4; 9 bases line up with TRBD1. Germline V gene lookup returns CDR1 SGHVS and CDR2 FNYEAQ. The CDR3 totals 17 residues. This CDR3 is CVSSLGQGYPPNEKLFF. In DNA, the CDR3 is TGTGTCAGCAGCTTGGGACAGGGATATCCACCTAATGAAAAACTGTTTTTT.

There are a few counts of this clonotype. J is TRBJ1-2 and V is TRBV6-2 or TRBV6-3; the D is unclear. Germline V gene sequence: CDR1 MNHEY, CDR2 SVGEGT. This CDR3 has 14 amino acids. Trimming cost V 4 bases and J 3 bases, with 12 bases left between them. CDR3 amino acids: CASSFPLKDYGYTF. DNA for the CDR3: TGTGCCAGCAGTTTCCCTCTGAAGGACTATGGCTACACCTTC.

This sequence joins TRBV27 and TRBJ2-1; the match to TRBD1 covers 8 bases. Losses at the gene ends were 2 bases for V and 6 bases for J; bases not matched to a gene: 12. The CDR3 sequence is 17 residues long. The germline gives CDR1 MNHEY, CDR2 SMNVEV (reference sequence). The CDR3 DNA reads as TGTGCCAGCAGTTTAGAGGGCACAGGGGGGTATGGCAATGAGCAGTTCTTC. Residues: CASSLEGTGGYGNEQFF.

This clonotype occurred a few times. This sequence joins TRBV19 and TRBJ1-2; D is ambiguous. This CDR3 is 13 amino acids long. CDR1 LNHDA and CDR2 SQIVND come from the germline V gene (reference sequence). Trimming stripped 5 bases from V and 8 bases from J, with 15 bases between. The CDR3 nucleotides are TGTGCCAGTAGTCCCGGGCCCCACTGGGGCTACACCTTC. Translated, it gives CASSPGPHWGYTF.

This clonotype was detected a few times. The chain has TRBV14 and TRBJ2-1; TRBD2 matches at 8 bases. Germline CDR1 and CDR2: SGHDN and FVKESK. This CDR3 has 15 residues. V dropped 3 bases and J dropped 3; count of bases not matched to a gene: 4. This CDR3 is CASSQAGGYYNEQFF. The CDR3, as DNA: TGTGCCAGCAGCCAGGCGGGGGGCTACTACAATGAGCAGTTCTTC.

This clonotype was observed many times. V gene TRBV7-3 combines with J gene TRBJ2-3, with 13 positions matching TRBD2. CDR1 and CDR2 (germline): SGHTA, FQGTGA. J lost 0 bases, V lost 1 base, and 4 bases had no gene match. The CDR3 contains 18 residues. The DNA for the CDR3 is TGTGCCAGCAGCTTAAGACTAGCGGGGGGACGAAGCACAGATACGCAGTATTTT. Translation: CASSLRLAGGRSTDTQYF.

This clonotype has only a few counts. The genes are TRBV25-1 and TRBJ2-3, with a weak D call TRBD2 (7 bases). The CDR3 length is 14 residues. Trimming left V 6 bases short and J 0 bases short, with 10 bases between. Germline CDR1 reads MGHDK; CDR2 reads SYGVNS. CDR3 DNA sequence: TGTGCCAGCAGGGGGGGGGCCAGCACAGATACGCAGTATTTT. Its protein is CASRGGASTDTQYF.

This clonotype turned up a few times. This chain uses TRBV28 with TRBJ1-2, with D perhaps matching TRBD1 (6 bases). With 5 bases removed from V and 2 bases from J, the gap between germline ends came to 9 bases. Per the germline V gene, CDR1 is MDHEN and CDR2 is SYDVKM. The CDR3 is 13 residues long. Written as DNA, the CDR3 is TGTGCCAGCAGTCCCAGGGGAAACTATGGCTACACCTTC. Its translation is CASSPRGNYGYTF.

J is TRBJ2-4 and V is TRBV5-4; the match to TRBD2 covers 7 bases. Germline V gives CDR1 SGHNT, CDR2 YYREEE (reference sequence). Trimming cost V 1 base and J 0 bases; bases outside gene matches: 7. The CDR3 extends over 17 amino acids. The CDR3 DNA reads as TGTGCCAGCAGCTTGCTGGGGGGGGGAATAGCCAAAAACATTCAGTACTTC. It encodes CASSLLGGGIAKNIQYF.

This chain uses TRBV27 with TRBJ2-7, with a tentative D call TRBD1 (6 bases). This CDR3 has 15 amino acids. Trimming stripped 3 bases from V and 5 bases from J, with 17 bases between. The germline V gene has CDR1 MNHEY and CDR2 SMNVEV (reference sequence). The CDR3 DNA is TGTGCCAGCAGTTTGGGCCAGGGGCTCGCCCACGAGCAGTACTTC. It yields the protein CASSLGQGLAHEQYF.

V and J are TRBV2 and TRBJ1-1; weak D call: TRBD1 (5 bases). The germline V and J ends were trimmed by 10 bases and 4 bases, with 13 bases remaining between them. The germline V gene has CDR1 SNHLY and CDR2 FYNNEI. CDR3 size: 12 residues. Here the CDR3 reads CAMQGGVTEAFF. Written as DNA, the CDR3 is TGTGCCATGCAAGGAGGGGTCACTGAAGCTTTCTTT.

In the case of this clonotype: The junction does not match germline at one end; this may be a read error. The V call is TRBV6-2 or TRBV6-3, the J call TRBJ2-1, with no clear D. Per the germline V gene, CDR1 is MNHEY and CDR2 is SVGEGT. The CDR3 covers 12 residues. Written as DNA, the CDR3 is TGTACCAGCAGTTACTTTAACAATGAGCAGTTCTTC. Its translation is CTSSYFNNEQFF.

DNA of the CDR3: TGTGCCAGCAGGTCGACAGGGCTGGAGACCCAGTACTTC. Translating gives CASRSTGLETQYF. The rearrangement uses TRBV14 and TRBJ2-5; 7 bases match TRBD1. Germline CDR1 is SGHDN and CDR2 is FVKESK. J was trimmed by 5 bases and V by 6 bases; bases with no gene match: 6. CDR3 length: 13 amino acids.

The J gene is TRBJ2-1, the V gene TRBV28; 9 bases match TRBD2. Trimming at V came to 6 bases and at J to 5 bases, leaving 11 bases not matched to a gene. This CDR3 is 16 amino acids long. Germline loops: CDR1 MDHEN, CDR2 SYDVKM. DNA of the CDR3: TGTGCCAGCAGATCGCGGGGGGGCCCCCTAGACAATGAGCAGTTCTTC. As protein: CASRSRGGPLDNEQFF.

The sample holds a few counts of this clonotype. The CDR3, as DNA: TGCAGTGCTAGAGATGGGACCGGGACTAGCGGACACAATGAGCAGTTCTTC. Protein product: CSARDGTGTSGHNEQFF. This chain connects TRBV20-1 to TRBJ2-1; 11 bases match TRBD2. The length of the CDR3 is 17 residues. The V and J ends lost 0 bases and 5 bases, in that order; junction bases with no gene match: 9. Germline V gene lookup returns CDR1 DFQATT and CDR2 SNEGSKA (reference sequence).

This clonotype is medium-sized by share. The chain couples TRBV7-9 to TRBJ2-7; 8 nucleotides match TRBD2. There are 13 residues in the CDR3. The germline CDR1 and CDR2 sequences are SEHNR and FQNEAQ (reference sequence). V lost 6 bases to trimming and J lost 1 base; unmatched junction nucleotides: 2. CDR3 nucleotide sequence: TGTGCCAGCAGTAGCGGGGCTTCCTACGAGCAGTACTTC. Translating it yields CASSSGASYEQYF.

This sequence joins TRBV28 and TRBJ1-4; D is possibly TRBD1 (5 bases). The CDR3 totals 15 residues. The V end lost 2 bases, the J end lost 8 bases, and 15 bases lay between the germline ends. The germline gives CDR1 MDHEN, CDR2 SYDVKM. CDR3 loop: CASSLLAPGREKLFF. The CDR3 DNA sequence: TGTGCCAGCAGTTTACTGGCACCGGGACGGGAAAAACTGTTTTTT.

The chain recombines TRBV20-1 with TRBJ1-2; D possibly corresponds to TRBD1 (5 bases). V was pared by 3 bases and J by 7 bases, with 24 bases between. Per germline, CDR1 DFQATT and CDR2 SNEGSKA (reference sequence). This CDR3 is 16 amino acids long. CDR3 protein: CSARRRQGGLLGGYTF. The CDR3 DNA sequence: TGCAGTGCTAGGAGAAGGCAGGGCGGACTTTTAGGTGGCTACACCTTC.